One and the same sample provided the 22 T cell receptor beta chains below, sequenced in a study of blood T cells in healthy people across ages. A second PCR of 7 to 11 cycles used a sample-barcoded 5' primer and a J-beta primer mix. TCRdb reprocessed the 5' RACE reads with MiXCR, giving one entry per CDR3 protein. Among 650,000 to 800,000 distinct CDR3 sequences listed, under 45% were seen once. The sequenced sample consisted of blood. The receptors stem from a man aged 60 to 75 in good health.

This clonotype turned up a few times. CDR3 amino acids: CASSRGVNQPQHF. DNA for the CDR3: TGTGCCAGCAGTAGGGGCGTCAATCAGCCCCAGCATTTT. V gene TRBV27 combines with J gene TRBJ1-5, with TRBD1 as a possible D gene (5 bases). The CDR3 contains 13 residues. Germline V CDR1 and CDR2: MNHEY, SMNVEV (reference sequence). V shed 5 bases and J shed 3 bases, with 8 bases lying between them.

This sequence joins TRBV5-6 and TRBJ1-1; 12 bases agree with TRBD1. V shed 0 bases and J 6 bases; nucleotides not matched to a gene: 6. The germline V gene encodes CDR1 SGHDT and CDR2 YYEEEE. The CDR3 has 16 residues. As DNA, the CDR3 is TGTGCCAGCAGCTTGGGGCCGGGACAGGGGGCGTCTGAAGCTTTCTTT. Its translation: CASSLGPGQGASEAFF.

The rearrangement joins TRBV27 to TRBJ2-3; 8 bases align to TRBD2. V was pared by 3 bases and J by 2 bases, with 7 bases of the junction left unmatched. Germline V CDR1 and CDR2: MNHEY, SMNVEV (reference sequence). The CDR3 has 16 residues. CDR3 nucleotides: TGTGCCAGCAGTTTGGAAGGCGGGGGGTACACAGATACGCAGTATTTT. This gives the protein CASSLEGGGYTDTQYF.

The chain has TRBV27 and TRBJ2-3; D perhaps matches TRBD1 (6 bases). The germline V gene encodes CDR1 MNHEY and CDR2 SMNVEV (reference sequence). V gave up 6 bases and J gave up 0 bases, with 16 bases separating them. This CDR3 contains 16 residues. The CDR3: CASRVRGTSSTDTQYF. As DNA, the CDR3 is TGTGCCAGCAGGGTCAGGGGAACCTCTAGCACAGATACGCAGTATTTT.

This sequence joins TRBV7-2 and TRBJ2-5, with no clear D. Deletions cut 5 bases from V and 1 base from J, with 14 bases between. CDR1 is SGHTA, CDR2 FQGNSA, per germline. The CDR3 has 15 residues. CDR3 protein: CASSPRPASQETQYF. The CDR3 region has the DNA TGTGCCAGCAGCCCTCGTCCGGCATCCCAAGAGACCCAGTACTTC.

The chain recombines TRBV14 with TRBJ1-2, with D uncertain. CDR3 length equals 13 residues. Trimming removed 1 base at V and 12 bases at J, with 15 bases between. Per germline, CDR1 SGHDN and CDR2 FVKESK. CDR3 amino acids: CASSQALNSDHTF. CDR3 bases: TGTGCCAGCAGCCAAGCGCTTAATTCGGATCACACCTTC.

This clonotype was seen a few times. The chain recombines TRBV4-3 with TRBJ2-2; 8 positions match TRBD1. Trimming at V came to 7 bases and at J to 5 bases, leaving 3 bases not matched to a gene. The CDR3 covers 13 residues. Germline values: CDR1 LGHNA, CDR2 YSLEER. The CDR3 reads CASKRQGTGELFF. The CDR3 bases are TGCGCCAGCAAACGACAGGGGACCGGGGAGCTGTTTTTT.

The chain is built from TRBV9 and TRBJ2-3; either TRBD1 or TRBD2 may supply D (6 bases each). The CDR3 contains 16 residues. Germline V gene sequence: CDR1 SGDLS, CDR2 YYNGEE. With 0 bases removed from V and 0 bases from J, the gap between germline ends came to 11 bases. The CDR3 nucleotides read TGTGCCAGCAGCGTAGACGGGGGCCGTAGCACAGATACGCAGTATTTT. Translation gives CASSVDGGRSTDTQYF.

The V gene is TRBV15, the J gene TRBJ2-4; possible D gene TRBD2, 5 bases. The CDR3 has 17 residues. The V gene's germline CDR1 is LNHNV and CDR2 YYDKDF (reference sequence). V was trimmed by 3 bases and J by 2 bases, leaving 17 bases between them. The CDR3 DNA reads TGTGCCACCAGCAGTGATTTCGGGGTGAGGTCCAAAAACATTCAGTACTTC. It is translated as CATSSDFGVRSKNIQYF.

The V call is TRBV28, the J call TRBJ1-2; TRBD1 matches at 7 bases. The CDR3 contains 12 residues. Germline CDR1 and CDR2: MDHEN and SYDVKM. The trim removed 11 bases at V and 4 bases at J, leaving 7 bases unmatched. The DNA of the CDR3 is TGTGCCGGCCAGACAGGGTCCTATGGCTACACCTTC. This encodes CAGQTGSYGYTF.

This clonotype was seen only a few times. This rearrangement joins TRBV5-1 to TRBJ1-4; 11 bases line up with TRBD1. This CDR3 spans 17 amino acids. CDR1 is SGHRS and CDR2 is YFSETQ in the germline V gene. V shed 2 bases, J shed 2 bases, and the junction held 5 bases outside the gene matches. The CDR3 spells CASSFGQGALTNEKLFF. The CDR3 DNA reads TGCGCCAGCAGCTTCGGACAGGGGGCTCTTACTAATGAAAAACTGTTTTTT.

The CDR3 loop reads CASSYPETARGYTF. The CDR3 bases are TGTGCCAGCAGTTACCCAGAGACAGCACGAGGCTACACCTTC. J is TRBJ1-2 and V is TRBV6-2 or TRBV6-3, with D perhaps TRBD1 (5 bases). Trimming left V 2 bases short and J 8 bases short, with 15 bases between. Germline assignment: CDR1 MNHEY and CDR2 SVGEGT. The CDR3 runs to 14 residues.

The chain carries TRBV7-2 and TRBJ2-7; 11 bases align to TRBD2. The DNA matches TRBJ2-5 better at its end, which makes the J call doubtful. The CDR3 extends over 15 amino acids. Germline lookup yields CDR1 SGHTA and CDR2 FQGNSA. The CDR3 coding sequence is TGTGCCAGCAGCTGGATAGCGGGGGGGGGAGAGACCCAGTACTTC. It codes for CASSWIAGGGETQYF.

In the case of this clonotype: A read error may be the cause here, since a much bigger clone is one base away. This rearrangement joins TRBV5-5 to TRBJ2-1; D is possibly TRBD2 (5 bases). CDR1 is SGHKS and CDR2 is YYEKEE in the germline V gene (reference sequence). Trimming cost V 5 bases and J 12 bases, with 24 bases left between them. This CDR3 contains 15 residues. As DNA, the CDR3 is TGTGCCAGCAGTACGGACGGACTTCGTTTTGAAGGGCAGTTCTTC. Its translation is CASSTDGLRFEGQFF.

This chain connects TRBV6-5 to TRBJ2-3; D may be TRBD1 (6 bases). The V gene lost 6 bases and the J gene lost 9 bases, with 13 bases spanning the gap. CDR1 MNHEY and CDR2 SVGAGI come from the germline V gene. The CDR3 consists of 12 residues. As DNA, the CDR3 is TGTGCCAGCAGCCCAGACAGGTACACGCAGTATTTT. Translated, it gives CASSPDRYTQYF.

This clonotype occurred once. This chain uses TRBV5-1 with TRBJ1-4; TRBD1 agrees at 7 bases. CDR3 size: 13 residues. V lost 7 bases and J lost 3; bases outside the gene matches: 3. The germline CDR1 and CDR2 sequences are SGHRS and YFSETQ. CDR3 nucleotide sequence: TGCGCCAGCGCCGGGACAGCTAATGAAAAACTGTTTTTT. Amino acid sequence: CASAGTANEKLFF.

CDR3 amino acids: CASSQGVNRGIDEQYF. The CDR3 bases are TGCGCCAGCAGCCAAGGGGTTAACCGGGGCATAGACGAGCAGTACTTC. V is TRBV4-3 and J is TRBJ2-7; the D gene could be TRBD1 or TRBD2 (5 bases each). CDR3 length: 16 amino acids. Germline V lookup: CDR1 LGHNA, CDR2 YSLEER. V lost 1 base and J lost 5, with 18 bases in between.

Remarks on this clonotype: The final CDR3 position lacks the conserved phenylalanine or tryptophan, pointing to a likely read error. In DNA form, the CDR3 reads TGTGCCAGCAGCCCAGGGTACGGCTACACCTCC. Translation: CASSPGYGYTS. This sequence joins TRBV9 and TRBJ1-2; weak D call: TRBD1 (5 bases). Trimming stripped 4 bases from V and 8 bases from J, with 9 bases between. Germline CDR1 reads SGDLS; CDR2 reads YYNGEE. This CDR3 is built from 11 residues.

The rearrangement links TRBV7-2 to TRBJ2-3; 7 bases align to TRBD2. Germline-derived CDR1 and CDR2 are SGHTA and FQGNSA. This CDR3 has 15 amino acids. The V and J ends lost 6 bases and 2 bases, in that order; junction bases with no gene match: 8. CDR3 in amino acids: CASRTSEGPTDTQYF. CDR3 bases: TGTGCCAGCAGAACTAGCGAGGGGCCCACAGATACGCAGTATTTT.

The V call is TRBV9, the J call TRBJ1-6; D remains unclear. CDR1 and CDR2 (germline): SGDLS, YYNGEE. V lost 3 bases to trimming and J lost 10 bases, with 11 bases between them. The CDR3 is 13 amino acids. The CDR3, as DNA: TGTGCCAGCAGCGACCCCCTCGGGTCACCCCTCCACTTT. Its translation: CASSDPLGSPLHF.

In this sample, this clonotype turned up a few times. V is TRBV29-1 and J is TRBJ1-1, with D perhaps matching TRBD1 (5 bases). CDR3 size: 14 residues. V was shortened by 0 bases and J by 12 bases, with 20 bases between the two germline ends. From germline, CDR1 is SQVTM and CDR2 ANQGSEA. The CDR3 DNA reads as TGCAGCGTTGAAGATATCGGGCAGGGTGATAAACCTTTCTTT. This encodes CSVEDIGQGDKPFF.

The chain uses TRBV20-1 and TRBJ1-1; possibly TRBD1 for D (6 bases). The CDR3 totals 11 residues. CDR1 DFQATT and CDR2 SNEGSKA come from the germline V gene (reference sequence). The V gene lost 6 bases and the J gene lost 4 bases, with 9 bases spanning the gap. CDR3 DNA sequence: TGCAGTGCGATAGGGGGCACTGAAGCTTTCTTT. Translating gives CSAIGGTEAFF.